The 18 T cell receptor beta chains below were found in one sample sequenced in a study of control samples from healthy donors and cancer patients. The method was immunoSEQ multiplex PCR; TCRdb's version includes in-frame clones alone and lacks a portion of them. The sample carries around 190,000 clones, 85% to 90% recorded once. Sequencing input: blood. Source of these receptors: a woman aged 45 to 65 in good health.

CDR3 nucleotides: TGCGCCAGCAGCAGGACTCCCCCCCCGCAAGAGACCCAGTACTTC. Its translation is CASSRTPPPQETQYF. This chain uses TRBV5-1 with TRBJ2-5; a possible D gene is TRBD2 (5 bases). Germline CDR1 is SGHRS and CDR2 is YFSETQ. This CDR3 is built from 15 residues. Trimming pared 4 bases from V and 2 bases from J, leaving 15 bases between.

J is TRBJ2-7 and V is TRBV29-1, with D perhaps assigned TRBD1 or TRBD2 (6 bases each). CDR1 and CDR2 (germline): SQVTM, ANQGSEA. V lost 2 bases, J lost 5 bases, and 16 bases lay in between. This CDR3 has 14 amino acids. The CDR3 protein is CSVENREDGNEQYF. The CDR3 DNA reads as TGCAGCGTTGAAAACAGGGAGGACGGCAACGAGCAGTACTTC.

This chain links TRBV5-1 with TRBJ1-1; TRBD1 is a possible D gene (5 bases). Germline V lookup: CDR1 SGHRS, CDR2 YFSETQ. The CDR3 contains 13 residues. The V and J ends lost 6 bases and 1 base respectively, with 10 bases between them. CDR3 sequence reads: CASKGMTNTEAFF. The CDR3 DNA reads as TGCGCCAGCAAGGGGATGACGAACACTGAAGCTTTCTTT.

The CDR3 nucleotides read TGTGCCAGCAAACCCTTGGACAGGGAAAATGAAAAACTGTTTTTT. This translates into CASKPLDRENEKLFF. The chain combines TRBV28 with TRBJ1-4, with 8 bases lining up with TRBD1. This CDR3 comprises 15 residues. With V trimmed by 7 bases and J by 5 bases, 9 bases remained unmatched. Germline V CDR1 and CDR2: MDHEN, SYDVKM.

The CDR3 DNA is TGTGCCAGCAGCCCCTCGGGGAGGGGAACAACTAATGAAAAACTGTTTTTT. Protein: CASSPSGRGTTNEKLFF. The rearrangement joins TRBV9 to TRBJ1-4; a weak D match, TRBD1 (5 bases). The length of the CDR3 is 17 residues. The germline CDR1 and CDR2 sequences are SGDLS and YYNGEE. Trimming cost V 4 bases and J 0 bases, with 16 bases left between them. Combining the CDR3 with reference TRBV9 and TRBJ1-4 gives the whole variable domain DSGVTQTPKHLITATGQRVTLRCSPRSGDLSVYWYQQSLDQGLQFLIQYYNGEERAKGNILERFSAQQFPDLHSELNLSSLELGDSALYFCASSPSGRGTTNEKLFFGSGTQLSVL.

This clone showed up just once. V usage is TRBV28 and J usage is TRBJ1-3, with D maybe TRBD1 (5 bases). There are 16 residues in the CDR3. Germline-derived CDR1 and CDR2 are MDHEN and SYDVKM. Between the trimmed V and J ends, which lost 3 bases and 4 bases, there was a span of 16 bases. The DNA for the CDR3 is TGTGCCAGCAGTTTGCCGGGCGGGGCGGTGGGAAACACCATATATTTT. It translates to CASSLPGGAVGNTIYF.

The CDR3, as DNA: TGTGCCAGCCTTGGGACAGCCGCGCAGTACTTC. This encodes CASLGTAAQYF. This chain joins TRBV28 and TRBJ2-7, with 7 bases that match TRBD1. This CDR3 contains 11 residues. The germline gives CDR1 MDHEN, CDR2 SYDVKM. The V and J ends lost 8 bases and 9 bases, in that order; junction bases with no gene match: 7.

The chain is built from TRBV6-5 and TRBJ2-3; possible D gene TRBD2, 7 bases. The CDR3 covers 14 residues. V was cut by 8 bases and J by 4 bases, with 16 bases left in between. CDR1 is MNHEY and CDR2 is SVGAGI in the germline V gene. The CDR3 nucleotides read TGTGCCAGCCAAGGGGGGGCTAGGGCAGATACGCAGTATTTT. This translates into CASQGGARADTQYF.

Only one count was recorded for this clone. This chain uses TRBV3-1 (or the pseudogene TRBV3-2) with TRBJ1-1, with D possibly being TRBD1 (5 bases). There are 15 residues in the CDR3. Trimming removed 4 bases at V and 5 bases at J, with 17 bases between. The germline V gene has CDR1 LGHDT and CDR2 YNNKEL (reference sequence). The DNA for the CDR3 is TGTGCCAGCAGCCCTCCCCCTGCAGGGAGGACTGAAGCTTTCTTT. This codes for CASSPPPAGRTEAFF.

J is TRBJ2-5 and V is TRBV5-6; 10 nucleotides agree with TRBD1. After removal of 5 bases from V and 9 bases from J, the junction contained 13 bases not matched to a gene. The V gene's germline CDR1 is SGHDT and CDR2 YYEEEE. CDR3 size: 15 residues. The CDR3 is CASRRVGTGEGAQYF. The CDR3, as DNA: TGTGCCAGCAGACGAGTCGGGACAGGGGAAGGGGCCCAGTACTTC.

V is TRBV2 and J is TRBJ1-2; no clear D gene. Germline CDR1 is SNHLY and CDR2 is FYNNEI. V lost 6 bases to trimming and J lost 7 bases, with 12 bases between them. The CDR3 runs 12 residues. The CDR3 bases are TGTGCCAGCAGGCCAACGGCCAGTGGCTACACCTTC. It codes for CASRPTASGYTF.

The chain couples TRBV5-1 to TRBJ2-5, with TRBD1 matching over 8 bases. Germline CDR1 is SGHRS and CDR2 is YFSETQ. Unmatched junction bases numbered 6, after V lost 4 bases and J lost 1 base. This CDR3 has 15 amino acids. CDR3 residues: CASSPRTGTQETQYF. In nucleotides, the CDR3 is TGCGCCAGCAGCCCCCGGACAGGGACCCAAGAGACCCAGTACTTC.

A few counts support this clone. V gene TRBV3-1 (or the pseudogene TRBV3-2) combines with J gene TRBJ1-3, with D unresolved. The germline V gene encodes CDR1 LGHDT and CDR2 YNNKEL (reference sequence). Trimming removed 5 bases at V and 1 base at J, with 9 bases between. The CDR3 is 14 amino acids. The chain's CDR3 is CASSDRRSGNTIYF. CDR3 bases: TGTGCCAGCAGCGATAGGAGGTCTGGAAACACCATATATTTT.

V is TRBV28 and J is TRBJ1-5, with D maybe TRBD1 (6 bases). Trimming shortened V by 6 bases and J by 6 bases, and 9 bases separated the two germline ends. The CDR3 runs to 12 residues. The germline CDR1 and CDR2 sequences are MDHEN and SYDVKM. The CDR3 DNA is TGTGCCAGCAGCTCAGGGGCTCAGCCCCAGCATTTT. As protein: CASSSGAQPQHF.

The gene calls are TRBV3-1 (or the pseudogene TRBV3-2) and TRBJ2-7; no firm D call. V was trimmed by 2 bases and J by 4 bases, leaving 18 bases between them. Germline CDR1 is LGHDT and CDR2 is YNNKEL (reference sequence). The CDR3 spans 16 residues. The CDR3 region has the DNA TGTGCCAGCAGCCAATTGGCAACGTTCCTCAAATACGAGCAGTACTTC. This translates into CASSQLATFLKYEQYF.

J is TRBJ1-1 and V is TRBV5-6, with 7 bases aligning to TRBD1. Germline loops: CDR1 SGHDT, CDR2 YYEEEE. The CDR3 length is 13 residues. Trimming at V came to 3 bases and at J to 3 bases, leaving 2 bases not matched to a gene. CDR3 sequence reads: CASSSTGYTEAFF. The DNA for the CDR3 is TGTGCCAGCAGCTCGACAGGGTACACTGAAGCTTTCTTT.

V gene TRBV6-5 combines with J gene TRBJ1-5, with D perhaps matching TRBD1 (6 bases). V was pared by 6 bases and J by 7 bases, with 16 bases between. Per the germline V gene, CDR1 is MNHEY and CDR2 is SVGAGI. The CDR3 is 14 residues long. The CDR3 bases are TGTGCCAGCAGAGGGGGACACCTCCGCCAGCCCCAGCATTTT. It codes for CASRGGHLRQPQHF.

The chain joins TRBV6-2 or TRBV6-3 to TRBJ2-5; 10 positions agree with TRBD1. CDR3 size: 18 residues. The V segment lost 2 bases and the J segment 5 bases; nucleotides outside the gene matches: 14. Per germline, CDR1 MNHEY and CDR2 SVGEGT. Written as DNA, the CDR3 is TGTGCCAGCAGTTACCCCCGGAAGACAGGGGGCGGCGCGGAGACCCAGTACTTC. This sequence encodes CASSYPRKTGGGAETQYF.